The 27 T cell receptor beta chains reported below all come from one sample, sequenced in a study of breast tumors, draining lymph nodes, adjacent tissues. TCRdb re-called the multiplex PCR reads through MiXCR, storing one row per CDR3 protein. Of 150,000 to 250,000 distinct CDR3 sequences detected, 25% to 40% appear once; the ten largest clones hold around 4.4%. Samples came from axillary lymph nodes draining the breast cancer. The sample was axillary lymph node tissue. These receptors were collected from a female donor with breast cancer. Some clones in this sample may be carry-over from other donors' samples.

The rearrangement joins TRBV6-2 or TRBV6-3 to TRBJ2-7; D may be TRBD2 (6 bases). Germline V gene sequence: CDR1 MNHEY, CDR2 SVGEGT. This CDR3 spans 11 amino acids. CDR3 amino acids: CVTGLGYEQYF. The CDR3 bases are TGTGTAACGGGACTCGGGTACGAGCAGTACTTC.

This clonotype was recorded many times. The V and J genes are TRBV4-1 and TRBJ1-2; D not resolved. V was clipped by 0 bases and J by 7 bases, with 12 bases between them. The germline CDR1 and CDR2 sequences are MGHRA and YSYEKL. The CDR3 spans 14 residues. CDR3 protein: CASSQETRRIGYTF. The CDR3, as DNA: TGCGCCAGCAGCCAAGAGACCAGAAGGATTGGCTACACCTTC.

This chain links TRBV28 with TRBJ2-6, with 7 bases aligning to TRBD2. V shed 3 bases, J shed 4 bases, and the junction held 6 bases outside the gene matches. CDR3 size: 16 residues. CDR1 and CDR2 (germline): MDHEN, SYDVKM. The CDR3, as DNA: TGTGCCAGCAGTTTGGGAGGGGCGCTGGGGGCCAACGTCCTGACTTTC. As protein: CASSLGGALGANVLTF.

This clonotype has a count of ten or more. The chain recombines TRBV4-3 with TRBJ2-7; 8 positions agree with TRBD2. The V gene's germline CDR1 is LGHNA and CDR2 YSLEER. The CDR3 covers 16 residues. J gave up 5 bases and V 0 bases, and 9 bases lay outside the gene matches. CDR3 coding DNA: TGCGCCAGCAGCCAAGATTTCGGGAGGGCCAGAGACGAGCAGTACTTC. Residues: CASSQDFGRARDEQYF.

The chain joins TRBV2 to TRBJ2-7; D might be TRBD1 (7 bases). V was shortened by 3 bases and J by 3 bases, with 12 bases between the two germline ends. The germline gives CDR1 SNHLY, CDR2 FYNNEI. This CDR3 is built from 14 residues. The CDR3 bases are TGTGCCAGCAGTGAGCGGGACAGACGCTACGAGCAGTACTTC. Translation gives CASSERDRRYEQYF.

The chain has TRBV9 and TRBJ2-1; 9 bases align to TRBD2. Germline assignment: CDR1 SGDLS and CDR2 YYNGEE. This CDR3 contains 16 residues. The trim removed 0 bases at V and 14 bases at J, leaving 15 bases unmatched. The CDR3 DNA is TGTGCCAGCAGCGTAGAAACTAGCGGGTACCCACCCCCGGAGTTCTTC. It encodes CASSVETSGYPPPEFF.

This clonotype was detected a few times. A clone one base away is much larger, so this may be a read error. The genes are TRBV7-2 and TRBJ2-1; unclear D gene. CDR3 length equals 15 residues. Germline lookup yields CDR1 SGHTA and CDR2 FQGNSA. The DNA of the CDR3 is TGTGCCAGCAGCTCGACACCGAGCTCCTACAATGAGCAGCTCTTC. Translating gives CASSSTPSSYNEQLF.

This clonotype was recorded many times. CDR3 in amino acids: CASSVVGGWTDTQYF. CDR3 nucleotides: TGTGCCAGCAGCGTAGTCGGGGGCTGGACAGATACGCAGTATTTT. The chain uses TRBV9 and TRBJ2-3; either TRBD1 or TRBD2 may supply D (6 bases each). The CDR3 totals 15 residues. The germline CDR1 and CDR2 sequences are SGDLS and YYNGEE. V dropped 0 bases and J dropped 3 bases, with 11 bases sitting between them.

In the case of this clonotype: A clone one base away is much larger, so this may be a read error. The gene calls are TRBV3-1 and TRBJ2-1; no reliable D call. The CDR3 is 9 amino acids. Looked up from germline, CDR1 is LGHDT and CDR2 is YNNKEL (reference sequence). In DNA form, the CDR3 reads TGTGCCAGCAGCCAAGGCGTGATATTC. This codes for CASSQGVIF.

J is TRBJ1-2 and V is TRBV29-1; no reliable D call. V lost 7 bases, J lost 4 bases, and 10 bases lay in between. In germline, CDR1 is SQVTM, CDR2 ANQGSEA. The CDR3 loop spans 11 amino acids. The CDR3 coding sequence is TGCAGCGCACGTGGTCGCTATGGCTACACCTTC. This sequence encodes CSARGRYGYTF.

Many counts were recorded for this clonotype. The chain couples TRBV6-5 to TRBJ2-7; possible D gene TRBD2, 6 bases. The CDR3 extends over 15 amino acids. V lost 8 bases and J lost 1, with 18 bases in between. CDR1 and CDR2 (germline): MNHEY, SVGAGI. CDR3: CASGRGSIPSYEQYF. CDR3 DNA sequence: TGTGCCAGCGGACGGGGGTCGATCCCTTCCTACGAGCAGTACTTC.

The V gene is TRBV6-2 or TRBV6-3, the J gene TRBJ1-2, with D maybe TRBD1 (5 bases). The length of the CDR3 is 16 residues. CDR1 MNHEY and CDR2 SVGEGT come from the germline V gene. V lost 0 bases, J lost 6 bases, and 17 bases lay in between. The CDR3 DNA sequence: TGTGCCAGCAGTTACTCGATACGGGCAGGGAATAATGGCTACACCTTC. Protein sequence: CASSYSIRAGNNGYTF.

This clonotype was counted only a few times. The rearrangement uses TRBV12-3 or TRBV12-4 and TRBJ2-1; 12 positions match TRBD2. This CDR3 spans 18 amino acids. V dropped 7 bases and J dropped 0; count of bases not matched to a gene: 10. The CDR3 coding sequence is TGTGCCAGCACCCGCACTAGCGGGGGGTCGAGCTCCTACAATGAGCAGTTCTTC. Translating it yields CASTRTSGGSSSYNEQFF.

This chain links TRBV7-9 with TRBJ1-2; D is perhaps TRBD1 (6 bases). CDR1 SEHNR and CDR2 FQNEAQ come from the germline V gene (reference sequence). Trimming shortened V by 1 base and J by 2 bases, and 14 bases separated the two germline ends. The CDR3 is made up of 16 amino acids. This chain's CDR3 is CASSLGAGGPNYGYTF. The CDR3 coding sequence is TGTGCCAGCAGCTTAGGAGCTGGGGGGCCAAACTATGGCTACACCTTC.

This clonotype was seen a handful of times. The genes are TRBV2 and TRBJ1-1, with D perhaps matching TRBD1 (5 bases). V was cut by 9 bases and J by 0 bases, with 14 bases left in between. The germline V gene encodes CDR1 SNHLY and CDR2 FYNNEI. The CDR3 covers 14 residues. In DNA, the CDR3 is TGTGCCAGTAGCGGGGCCCCCATGAACACTGAAGCTTTCTTT. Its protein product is CASSGAPMNTEAFF.

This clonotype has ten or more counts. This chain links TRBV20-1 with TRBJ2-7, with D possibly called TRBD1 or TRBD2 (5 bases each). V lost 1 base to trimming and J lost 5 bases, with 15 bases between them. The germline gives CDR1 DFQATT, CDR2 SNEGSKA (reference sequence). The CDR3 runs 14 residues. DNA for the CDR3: TGCAGTGCTAGAGCGGGTCAGGGAGTAGACGAGCAGTACTTC. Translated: CSARAGQGVDEQYF.

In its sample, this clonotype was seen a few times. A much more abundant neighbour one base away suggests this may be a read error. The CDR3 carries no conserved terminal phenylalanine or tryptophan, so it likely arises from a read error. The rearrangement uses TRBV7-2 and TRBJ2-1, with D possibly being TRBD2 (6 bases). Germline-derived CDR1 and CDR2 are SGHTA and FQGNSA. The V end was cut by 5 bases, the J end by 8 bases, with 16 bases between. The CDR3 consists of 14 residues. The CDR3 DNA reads TGTGCCAGCAGCCCCATGACTAGTATCGATGAGCAGTTCCTC. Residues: CASSPMTSIDEQFL.

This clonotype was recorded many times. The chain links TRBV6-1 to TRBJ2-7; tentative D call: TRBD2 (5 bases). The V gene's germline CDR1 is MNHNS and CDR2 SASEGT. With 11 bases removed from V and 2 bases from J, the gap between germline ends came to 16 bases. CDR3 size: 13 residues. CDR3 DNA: TGTGCCGGAGGCCGTGGGAGCACCTACGAGCAGTACTTC. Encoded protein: CAGGRGSTYEQYF.

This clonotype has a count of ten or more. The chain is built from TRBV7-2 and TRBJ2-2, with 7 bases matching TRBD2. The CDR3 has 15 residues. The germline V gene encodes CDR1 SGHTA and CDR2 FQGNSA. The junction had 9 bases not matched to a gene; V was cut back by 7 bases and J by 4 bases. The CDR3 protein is CASKSGGSGTGELFF. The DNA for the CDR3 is TGTGCCAGCAAATCGGGCGGGAGTGGCACCGGGGAGCTGTTTTTT.

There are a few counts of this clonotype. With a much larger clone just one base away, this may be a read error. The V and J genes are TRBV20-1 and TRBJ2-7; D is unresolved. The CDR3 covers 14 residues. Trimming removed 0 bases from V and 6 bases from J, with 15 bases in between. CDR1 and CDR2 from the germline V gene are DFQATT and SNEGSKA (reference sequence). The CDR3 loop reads CSARDSLALSEQYF. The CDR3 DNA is TGCAGTGCTAGAGATTCCCTGGCCCTCTCCGAGCAGTACTTC.

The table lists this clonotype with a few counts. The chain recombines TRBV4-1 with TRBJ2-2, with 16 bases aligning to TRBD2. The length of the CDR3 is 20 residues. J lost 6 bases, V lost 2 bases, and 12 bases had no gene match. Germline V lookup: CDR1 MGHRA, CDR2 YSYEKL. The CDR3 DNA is TGCGCCAGCAGCCAACCCCCGGGACTAGCGGGGGGGCCGGATCCCGGGGAGCTGTTTTTT. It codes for CASSQPPGLAGGPDPGELFF.

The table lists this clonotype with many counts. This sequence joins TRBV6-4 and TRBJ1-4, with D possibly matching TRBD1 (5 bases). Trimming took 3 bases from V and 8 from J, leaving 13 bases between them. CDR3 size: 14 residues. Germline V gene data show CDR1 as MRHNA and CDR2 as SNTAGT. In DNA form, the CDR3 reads TGTGCCAGCAGTGAGGAAGGGGTAGAGGAAAAACTGTTTTTT. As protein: CASSEEGVEEKLFF.

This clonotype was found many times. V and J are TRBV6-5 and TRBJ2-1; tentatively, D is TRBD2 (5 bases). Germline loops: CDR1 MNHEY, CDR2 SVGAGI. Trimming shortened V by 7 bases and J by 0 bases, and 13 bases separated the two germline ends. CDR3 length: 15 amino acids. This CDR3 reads CASMVRVSSYNEQFF. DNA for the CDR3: TGTGCCAGCATGGTGAGGGTAAGCTCCTACAATGAGCAGTTCTTC.

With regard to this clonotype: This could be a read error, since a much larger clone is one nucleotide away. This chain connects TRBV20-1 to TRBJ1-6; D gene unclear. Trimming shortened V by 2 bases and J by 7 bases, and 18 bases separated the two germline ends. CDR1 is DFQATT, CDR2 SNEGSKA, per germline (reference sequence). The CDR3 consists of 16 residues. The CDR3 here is CSARKSRGDSNSPLHF. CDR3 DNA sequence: TGCAGTGCTAGAAAATCCCGCGGAGATTCCAATTCACCCCTCCACTTT.

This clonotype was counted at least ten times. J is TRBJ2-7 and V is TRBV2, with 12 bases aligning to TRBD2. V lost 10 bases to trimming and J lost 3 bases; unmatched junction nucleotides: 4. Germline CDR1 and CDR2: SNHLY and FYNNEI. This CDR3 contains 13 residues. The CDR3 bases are TGTGCCACCTCGACTAGCGGGAGCTACGAGCAGTACTTC. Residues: CATSTSGSYEQYF.

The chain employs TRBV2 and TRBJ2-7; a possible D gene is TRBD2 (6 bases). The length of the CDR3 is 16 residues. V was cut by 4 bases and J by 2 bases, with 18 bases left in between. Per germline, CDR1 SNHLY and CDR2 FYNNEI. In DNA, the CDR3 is TGTGCCAGCAGTGTAACCATAGCGGAAGCCCCCTACGAGCAGTACTTC. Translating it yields CASSVTIAEAPYEQYF.

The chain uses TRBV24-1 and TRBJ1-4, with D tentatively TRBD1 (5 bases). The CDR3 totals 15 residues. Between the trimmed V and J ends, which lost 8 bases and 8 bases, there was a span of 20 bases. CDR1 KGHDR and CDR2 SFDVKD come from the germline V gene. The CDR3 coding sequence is TGTGCCACCACTCCTCGGGGGAGGGTTCGCGAAAAACTGTTTTTT. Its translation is CATTPRGRVREKLFF.